This T cell receptor beta chain was captured by sequencing in a study of cytomegalovirus exposure and HLA in healthy donors. Germline V lookup: CDR1 SGHDT, CDR2 YYEEEE. V lost 5 bases, J lost 3 bases, and 15 bases stayed unmatched. CDR3 length: 17 residues. It was the approximately 120-subject validation cohort, separate from the approximately 680-subject first cohort, to which the donors belonged. Assay used: immunoSEQ multiplex PCR; TCRdb lists only in-frame clones, some missing. The data hold over 120,000 clones, with more than 80% observed a single time. This receptor was identified in a woman aged 25-40 years in good health and CMV-seropositive. The chain is built from TRBV5-6 and TRBJ2-3, with 7 nucleotides matching TRBD2. The sample taken for sequencing was PBMCs. CDR3 bases: TGTGCCAGCAGGTCCCTGACCGCGGGAGAGGGGACAGATACGCAGTATTTT. This codes for CASRSLTAGEGTDTQYF.